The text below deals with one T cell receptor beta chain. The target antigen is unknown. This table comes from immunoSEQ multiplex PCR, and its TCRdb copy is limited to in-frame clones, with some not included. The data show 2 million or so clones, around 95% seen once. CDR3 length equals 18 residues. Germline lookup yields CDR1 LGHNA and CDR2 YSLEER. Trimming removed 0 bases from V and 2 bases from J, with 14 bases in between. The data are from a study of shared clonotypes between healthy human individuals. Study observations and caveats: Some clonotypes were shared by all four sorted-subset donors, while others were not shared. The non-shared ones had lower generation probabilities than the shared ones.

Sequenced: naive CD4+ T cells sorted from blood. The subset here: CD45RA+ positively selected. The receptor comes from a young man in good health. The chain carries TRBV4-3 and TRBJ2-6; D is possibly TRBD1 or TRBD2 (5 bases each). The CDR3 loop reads CASSQDEGRVAGANVLTF. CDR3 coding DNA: TGCGCCAGCAGCCAAGATGAGGGCAGGGTGGCTGGGGCCAACGTCCTGACTTTC.